This T cell receptor (beta chain) appears in the sequencing data of a study of blood T cell repertoires in COVID-19. Study-level information: The origin of the acute and convalescent COVID-19 samples was the United States, Italy and Spain.

This clone appeared a single time. Authors' methods: Scientists estimated how many nucleated cells there were by amplifying reference gene primers. Generated by immunoSEQ multiplex PCR, the TCRdb table keeps only in-frame clones and is missing some. The D gene and trimming were derived from the DNA, and the V and J assignments and clone size from that table. The data contain under 300,000 clones, 70% to 80% of them singletons. Material for sequencing was peripheral blood. This clonotype originated in a woman aged 80 or over with acute or convalescent COVID-19.

CDR3 nucleotide sequence: TGCGCCAGCAGCGGACAGGGTAGCTATGGCTACACCTTC. It translates to CASSGQGSYGYTF. The rearrangement uses TRBV5-1 and TRBJ1-2; the match to TRBD1 covers 8 bases. CDR3 length: 13 residues. The ends lost 4 bases at V and 4 bases at J; junction bases unmatched: 3. Germline CDR1 reads SGHRS; CDR2 reads YFSETQ. Full variable domain (remainder filled in from reference TRBV5-1 and TRBJ1-2): KAGVTQTPRYLIKTRGQQVTLSCSPISGHRSVSWYQQTPGQGLQFLFEYFSETQRNKGNFPGRFSGRQFSNSRSEMNVSTLELGDSALYLCASSGQGSYGYTFGSGTRLTVV.